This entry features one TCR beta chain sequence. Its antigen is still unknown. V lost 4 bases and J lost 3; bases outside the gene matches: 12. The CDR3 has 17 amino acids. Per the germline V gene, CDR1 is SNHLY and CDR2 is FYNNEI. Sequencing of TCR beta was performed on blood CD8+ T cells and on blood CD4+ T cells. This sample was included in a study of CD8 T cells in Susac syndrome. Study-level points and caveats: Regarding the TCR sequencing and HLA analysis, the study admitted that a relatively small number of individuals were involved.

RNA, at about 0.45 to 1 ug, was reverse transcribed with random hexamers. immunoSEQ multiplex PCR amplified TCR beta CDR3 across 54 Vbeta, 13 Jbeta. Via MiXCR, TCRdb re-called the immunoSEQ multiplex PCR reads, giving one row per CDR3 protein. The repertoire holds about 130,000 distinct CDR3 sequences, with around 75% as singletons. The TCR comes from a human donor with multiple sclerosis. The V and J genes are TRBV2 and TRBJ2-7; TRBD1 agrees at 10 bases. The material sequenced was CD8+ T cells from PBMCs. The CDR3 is CASSGDRGRVNDYEQYF. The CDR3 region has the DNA TGTGCCAGCAGTGGTGACAGGGGGCGCGTCAACGACTACGAGCAGTACTTC.